This TCR beta chain was observed in a study of blood T cell repertoires in COVID-19. About the study: PBMCs, B-cell-depleted T cells, or T cells provided the cDNA or gDNA that made up the material.

Assay used: immunoSEQ multiplex PCR; TCRdb lists only in-frame clones, some missing. The table lists hundreds of thousands of clones, 70% to 90% of them singletons. The CDR3 is 11 residues long. Trimming left V 4 bases short and J 10 bases short, with 11 bases between. Per germline, CDR1 SQVTM and CDR2 ANQGSEA. This chain connects TRBV29-1 to TRBJ2-1; D uncertain. The sequenced sample was peripheral blood. This clonotype was obtained from a man in his forties with acute or convalescent COVID-19. The chain's CDR3 is CSVAGASEQFF. The CDR3 nucleotides read TGCAGCGTTGCCGGAGCCTCCGAGCAGTTCTTC.